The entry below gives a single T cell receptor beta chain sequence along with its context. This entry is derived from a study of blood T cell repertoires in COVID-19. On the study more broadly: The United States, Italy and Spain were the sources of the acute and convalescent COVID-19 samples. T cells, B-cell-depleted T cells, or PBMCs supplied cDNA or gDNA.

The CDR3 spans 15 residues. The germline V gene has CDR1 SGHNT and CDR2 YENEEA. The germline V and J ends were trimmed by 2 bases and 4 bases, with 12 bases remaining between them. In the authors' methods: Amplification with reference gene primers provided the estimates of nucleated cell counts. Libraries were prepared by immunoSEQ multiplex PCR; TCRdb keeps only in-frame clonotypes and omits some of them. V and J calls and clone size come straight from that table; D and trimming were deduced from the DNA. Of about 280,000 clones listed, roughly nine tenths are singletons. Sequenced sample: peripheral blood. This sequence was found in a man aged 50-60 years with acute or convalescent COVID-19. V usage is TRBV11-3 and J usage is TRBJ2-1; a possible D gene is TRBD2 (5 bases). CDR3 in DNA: TGTGCCAGCAGCTTACAATCCGGGGTTTACAATGAGCAGTTCTTC. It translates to CASSLQSGVYNEQFF.